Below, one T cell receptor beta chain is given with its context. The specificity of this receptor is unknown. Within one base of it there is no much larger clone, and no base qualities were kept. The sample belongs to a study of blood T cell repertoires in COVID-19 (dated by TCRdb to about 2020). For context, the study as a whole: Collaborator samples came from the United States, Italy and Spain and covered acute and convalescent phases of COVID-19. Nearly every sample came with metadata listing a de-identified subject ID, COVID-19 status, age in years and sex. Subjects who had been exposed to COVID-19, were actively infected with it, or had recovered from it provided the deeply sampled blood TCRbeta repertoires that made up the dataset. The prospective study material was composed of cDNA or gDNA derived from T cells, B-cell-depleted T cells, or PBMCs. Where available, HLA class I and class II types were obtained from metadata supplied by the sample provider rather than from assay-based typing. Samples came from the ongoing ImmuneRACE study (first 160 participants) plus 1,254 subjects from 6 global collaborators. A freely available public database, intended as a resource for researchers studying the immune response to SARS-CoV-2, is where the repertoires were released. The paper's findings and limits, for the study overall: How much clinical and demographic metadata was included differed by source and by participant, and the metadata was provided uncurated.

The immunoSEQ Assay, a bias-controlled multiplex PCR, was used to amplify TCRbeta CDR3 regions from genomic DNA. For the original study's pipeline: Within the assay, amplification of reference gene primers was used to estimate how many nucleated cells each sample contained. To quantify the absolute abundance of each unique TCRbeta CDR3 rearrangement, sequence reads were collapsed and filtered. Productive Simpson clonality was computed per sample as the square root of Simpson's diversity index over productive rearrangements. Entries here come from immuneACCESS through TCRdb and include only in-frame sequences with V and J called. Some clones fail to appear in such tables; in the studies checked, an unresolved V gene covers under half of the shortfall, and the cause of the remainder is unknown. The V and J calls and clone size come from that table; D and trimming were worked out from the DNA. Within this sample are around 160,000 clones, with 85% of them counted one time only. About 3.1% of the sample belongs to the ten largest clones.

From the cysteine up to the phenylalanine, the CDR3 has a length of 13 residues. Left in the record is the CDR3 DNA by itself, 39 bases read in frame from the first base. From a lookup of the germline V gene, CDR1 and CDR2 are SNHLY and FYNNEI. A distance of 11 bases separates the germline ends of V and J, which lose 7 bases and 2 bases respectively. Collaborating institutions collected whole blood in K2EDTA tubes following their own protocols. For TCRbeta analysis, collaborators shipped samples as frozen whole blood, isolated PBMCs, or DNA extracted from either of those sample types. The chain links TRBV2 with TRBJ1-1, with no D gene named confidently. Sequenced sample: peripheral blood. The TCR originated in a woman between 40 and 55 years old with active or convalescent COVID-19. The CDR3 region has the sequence CASIGFLNTEAFF. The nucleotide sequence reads TGTGCCAGCATCGGGTTTTTAAACACTGAAGCTTTCTTT. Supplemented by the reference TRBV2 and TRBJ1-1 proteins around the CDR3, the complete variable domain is EPEVTQTPSHQVTQMGQEVILRCVPISNHLYFYWYRQILGQKVEFLVSFYNNEISEKSEIFDDQFSVERPDGSNFTLKIRSTKLEDSAMYFCASIGFLNTEAFFGQGTRLTVV.